Each of the 24 T cell receptor beta chains below was sequenced from the same sample in a study of shared clonotypes between healthy human individuals. Sequenced by immunoSEQ multiplex PCR; TCRdb stores in-frame clones only, minus some. In the table there are about 1.1 million clones, about four fifths of which are singletons. The specimen was memory CD4+ T cells from PBMCs. Sample subset: CD45RA-negative fraction. These receptors all come from a man younger than 35 in good health. Some clones in this sample may be carry-over from other donors' samples.

The J gene is TRBJ1-1, the V gene TRBV6-5; tentative D call: TRBD1 (5 bases). Germline loops: CDR1 MNHEY, CDR2 SVGAGI. The CDR3 totals 14 residues. V lost 0 bases, J lost 8 bases, and 13 bases lay in between. The chain's CDR3 is CASSYSRGDGEAFF. CDR3 bases: TGTGCCAGCAGTTACTCGAGAGGGGACGGCGAAGCTTTCTTT.

A few counts support this clone. This rearrangement joins TRBV6-1 to TRBJ2-3; D unresolved. V shed 4 bases and J shed 0 bases, with 17 bases lying between them. CDR3 length: 17 amino acids. Germline values: CDR1 MNHNS, CDR2 SASEGT. The CDR3 bases are TGTGCCAGCAGTGCCCCCTATTGGGGATCTAGCACAGATACGCAGTATTTT. Translating it yields CASSAPYWGSSTDTQYF.

The chain recombines TRBV19 with TRBJ1-2; no definite D call. Trimming cost V 5 bases and J 9 bases, with 19 bases left between them. From germline, CDR1 is LNHDA and CDR2 SQIVND (reference sequence). The CDR3 has 14 amino acids. The CDR3 loop reads CASSPKRDRHSYTF. The CDR3 DNA follows: TGTGCCAGTAGTCCCAAAAGAGACCGCCATAGCTACACCTTC.

The genes are TRBV29-1 and TRBJ1-2; 9 bases agree with TRBD1. The CDR3 runs 16 residues. The germline CDR1 and CDR2 sequences are SQVTM and ANQGSEA. V was clipped by 3 bases and J by 3 bases; unmatched bases: 11. CDR3 amino acids: CSVEYKPGQGYYGYTF. For the CDR3, the DNA is TGCAGCGTTGAGTATAAACCGGGACAGGGTTACTATGGCTACACCTTC.

The chain links TRBV28 to TRBJ1-5, with D possibly TRBD1 on 6 matching bases. Germline V CDR1 and CDR2: MDHEN, SYDVKM. CDR3 length: 13 residues. V lost 9 bases, J lost 4 bases, and 13 bases lay in between. The CDR3 DNA follows: TGTGCCAGTCGTACAGGGATAAATCAGCCCCAGCATTTT. Its translation: CASRTGINQPQHF. Complete variable domain (other parts from reference TRBV28 and TRBJ1-5): DVKVTQSSRYLVKRTGEKVFLECVQDMDHENMFWYRQDPGLGLRLIYFSYDVKMKEKGDIPEGYSVSREKKERFSLILESASTNQTSMYLCASRTGINQPQHFGDGTRLSIL.

The chain recombines TRBV18 with TRBJ2-7, with TRBD2 matching over 9 bases. The V and J ends lost 2 bases and 3 bases, in that order; junction bases with no gene match: 5. This CDR3 comprises 15 residues. Germline values: CDR1 KGHSH, CDR2 LQKENI. The CDR3 DNA follows: TGTGCCAGCTCACCATATAGCGGGAGTGGCTACGAGCAGTACTTC. Translated: CASSPYSGSGYEQYF.

This clone was observed a single time. The chain employs TRBV18 and TRBJ1-2; TRBD1 is a possible D gene (6 bases). The CDR3 spans 16 residues. Germline lookup yields CDR1 KGHSH and CDR2 LQKENI. V lost 2 bases, J lost 5 bases, and 18 bases lay in between. CDR3 loop: CASSPTFSGGAYGYTF. CDR3 nucleotide sequence: TGTGCCAGCTCACCAACATTTTCGGGGGGCGCGTATGGCTACACCTTC.

The chain has TRBV10-3 and TRBJ1-4, with D uncertain. This CDR3 is 15 amino acids long. V lost 3 bases to trimming and J lost 2 bases, with 10 bases between them. CDR1 is ENHRY, CDR2 SYGVKD, per germline. CDR3 amino acids: CAISDDTATNEKLFF. CDR3 DNA sequence: TGTGCCATCAGTGATGACACTGCCACTAATGAAAAACTGTTTTTT.

The V and J genes are TRBV4-1 and TRBJ2-3; D ambiguous. This CDR3 is 15 amino acids long. CDR1 is MGHRA and CDR2 is YSYEKL in the germline V gene. V lost 1 base to trimming and J lost 0 bases, with 8 bases between them. The CDR3 nucleotides read TGCGCCAGCAGCCAAGGCTGGTTAAGCACAGATACGCAGTATTTT. This codes for CASSQGWLSTDTQYF.

V usage is TRBV5-1 and J usage is TRBJ2-5; D might be TRBD1 (7 bases). Germline V gene sequence: CDR1 SGHRS, CDR2 YFSETQ. This CDR3 has 14 amino acids. Trimming took 4 bases from V and 5 from J, leaving 15 bases between them. The DNA for the CDR3 is TGCGCCAGCAGCCAGGGGGAGGTGAGGGAGACCCAGTACTTC. Its translation: CASSQGEVRETQYF. The variable domain in full, completed from reference TRBV5-1 and TRBJ2-5, reads KAGVTQTPRYLIKTRGQQVTLSCSPISGHRSVSWYQQTPGQGLQFLFEYFSETQRNKGNFPGRFSGRQFSNSRSEMNVSTLELGDSALYLCASSQGEVRETQYFGPGTRLLVL.

The chain recombines TRBV27 with TRBJ2-7; possible D gene TRBD2, 6 bases. Germline CDR1 and CDR2: MNHEY and SMNVEV (reference sequence). CDR3 length: 14 residues. V lost 3 bases to trimming and J lost 3 bases, with 12 bases between them. As DNA, the CDR3 is TGTGCCAGCAGTTTGAGGGACTCAGGCTACGAGCAGTACTTC. The encoded protein is CASSLRDSGYEQYF.

The chain joins TRBV29-1 to TRBJ2-3; TRBD2 agrees at 9 bases. With 1 base clipped from V and 2 bases from J, the junction kept 1 base outside the gene matches. The germline V gene has CDR1 SQVTM and CDR2 ANQGSEA. This CDR3 is 14 amino acids long. The CDR3 sequence is CSVEGTSDTDTQYF. The CDR3 region has the DNA TGCAGCGTTGAAGGGACTAGCGACACAGATACGCAGTATTTT.

With regard to this clone: Other DNA variants within this sample encode the same CDR3. The chain joins TRBV12-5 to TRBJ2-5, with no clear D. Germline loops: CDR1 LGHNT, CDR2 FRNRAP. Trimming removed 3 bases at V and 4 bases at J, with 3 bases between. There are 11 residues in the CDR3. CDR3 in DNA: TGTGCTAGTGGTTTCGGAGAGACCCAGTACTTC. Its protein product is CASGFGETQYF.

In this sample, this clone turned up once. V usage is TRBV14 and J usage is TRBJ2-7; the D gene is possibly TRBD2 (6 bases). The CDR3 runs to 14 residues. V shed 1 base and J shed 4 bases, with 11 bases lying between them. The V gene's germline CDR1 is SGHDN and CDR2 FVKESK. CDR3 loop: CASSQASGSYEQYF. The CDR3 DNA sequence: TGTGCCAGCAGCCAAGCCAGCGGGTCATACGAGCAGTACTTC. Using reference TRBV14 and TRBJ2-7 for the parts outside the CDR3, the full variable domain is EAGVTQFPSHSVIEKGQTVTLRCDPISGHDNLYWYRRVMGKEIKFLLHFVKESKQDESGMPNNRFLAERTGGTYSTLKVQPAELEDSGVYFCASSQASGSYEQYFGPGTRLTVT.

The chain links TRBV12-5 to TRBJ1-2; D is perhaps TRBD1 (5 bases). Germline-derived CDR1 and CDR2 are LGHNT and FRNRAP. V lost 2 bases to trimming and J lost 7 bases, with 20 bases between them. The CDR3 is 16 amino acids. The CDR3 nucleotides read TGTGCTAGTGGTTTGTGGGGGGACCCTACCGGGGGTGGCTACACCTTC. Its translation: CASGLWGDPTGGGYTF.

V is TRBV27 and J is TRBJ2-1; 7 nucleotides agree with TRBD2. The germline gives CDR1 MNHEY, CDR2 SMNVEV (reference sequence). V lost 3 bases, J lost 5 bases, and 4 bases stayed unmatched. This CDR3 is 14 amino acids long. The DNA of the CDR3 is TGTGCCAGCAGTTTTGTCGGGGGGAACAATGAGCAGTTCTTC. As protein: CASSFVGGNNEQFF.

The V and J genes are TRBV28 and TRBJ2-4; 10 bases agree with TRBD1. CDR1 is MDHEN and CDR2 is SYDVKM in the germline V gene. V was pared by 6 bases and J by 6 bases, with 5 bases of the junction left unmatched. This CDR3 is 14 amino acids long. The CDR3 is CASSQRTGGNIQYF. CDR3 in DNA: TGTGCCAGCAGCCAGCGGACAGGGGGAAACATTCAGTACTTC. Full variable domain (remainder filled in from reference TRBV28 and TRBJ2-4): DVKVTQSSRYLVKRTGEKVFLECVQDMDHENMFWYRQDPGLGLRLIYFSYDVKMKEKGDIPEGYSVSREKKERFSLILESASTNQTSMYLCASSQRTGGNIQYFGAGTRLSVL.

This clone was seen just once. Other DNA sequences in this sample translate to the same CDR3. This rearrangement joins TRBV5-1 to TRBJ2-2; no reliable D call. Per germline, CDR1 SGHRS and CDR2 YFSETQ. V dropped 0 bases and J dropped 0 bases, with 6 bases sitting between them. There are 15 residues in the CDR3. CDR3: CASSLDTPNTGELFF. CDR3 coding DNA: TGCGCCAGCAGCTTGGACACTCCGAACACCGGGGAGCTGTTTTTT.

The J gene is TRBJ2-2, the V gene TRBV5-4; TRBD1 matches 7 bases. Germline V gives CDR1 SGHNT, CDR2 YYREEE (reference sequence). The length of the CDR3 is 15 residues. Unmatched junction bases numbered 4, after V lost 4 bases and J lost 1 base. CDR3 sequence (DNA): TGTGCCAGCAGCCGACAGGGAGAGAACACCGGGGAGCTGTTTTTT. Protein product: CASSRQGENTGELFF. Full variable domain (remainder filled in from reference TRBV5-4 and TRBJ2-2): ETGVTQSPTHLIKTRGQQVTLRCSSQSGHNTVSWYQQALGQGPQFIFQYYREEENGRGNFPPRFSGLQFPNYSSELNVNALELDDSALYLCASSRQGENTGELFFGEGSRLTVL.

The chain links TRBV18 to TRBJ2-1, with D tentatively TRBD1 (5 bases). Trimming took 5 bases from V and 4 from J, leaving 12 bases between them. Germline values: CDR1 KGHSH, CDR2 LQKENI. The CDR3 has 14 amino acids. CDR3 bases: TGTGCCAGCTCATCGCAGGGAACTTACAATGAGCAGTTCTTC. Its translation: CASSSQGTYNEQFF. Full variable domain (missing parts from reference TRBV18 and TRBJ2-1): NAGVMQNPRHLVRRRGQEARLRCSPMKGHSHVYWYRQLPEEGLKFMVYLQKENIIDESGMPKERFSAEFPKEGPSILRIQQVVRGDSAAYFCASSSQGTYNEQFFGPGTRLTVL.

V gene TRBV27 combines with J gene TRBJ1-4; D possibly corresponds to TRBD1 (5 bases). The germline V gene has CDR1 MNHEY and CDR2 SMNVEV (reference sequence). With 5 bases removed from V and 7 bases from J, the gap between germline ends came to 14 bases. The length of the CDR3 is 14 residues. The CDR3 region has the DNA TGTGCCAGCAGTGTCCGGGACCCGGGTGAAAAACTGTTTTTT. It codes for CASSVRDPGEKLFF. The full variable domain, rest sourced from reference TRBV27 and TRBJ1-4, is EAQVTQNPRYLITVTGKKLTVTCSQNMNHEYMSWYRQDPGLGLRQIYYSMNVEVTDKGDVPEGYKVSRKEKRNFPLILESPSPNQTSLYFCASSVRDPGEKLFFGSGTQLSVL.

The chain carries TRBV2 and TRBJ2-2, with D perhaps matching TRBD2 (6 bases). CDR3 length equals 14 residues. Germline lookup yields CDR1 SNHLY and CDR2 FYNNEI. Trimming left V 8 bases short and J 2 bases short, with 12 bases between. As DNA, the CDR3 is TGTGCCAGCGGCCCCGGGACTAACACCGGGGAGCTGTTTTTT. Its translation is CASGPGTNTGELFF.

This clone was seen only a few times. CDR3 sequence reads: CASGSDGGTTEAFF. Here the CDR3 DNA reads TGTGCCAGCGGGTCCGACGGTGGGACCACTGAAGCTTTCTTT. V and J are TRBV7-9 and TRBJ1-1, with a possible D match to TRBD1 (5 bases). The CDR3 runs to 14 residues. The V end lost 8 bases, the J end lost 4 bases, and 17 bases lay between the germline ends. Germline lookup yields CDR1 SEHNR and CDR2 FQNEAQ (reference sequence). Full variable domain (remainder filled in from reference TRBV7-9 and TRBJ1-1): DTGVSQNPRHKITKRGQNVTFRCDPISEHNRLYWYRQTLGQGPEFLTYFQNEAQLEKSRLLSDRFSAERPKGSFSTLEIQRTEQGDSAMYLCASGSDGGTTEAFFGQGTRLTVV.

The chain is built from TRBV6-1 and TRBJ1-2; TRBD1 matches 7 bases. The CDR3 has 13 residues. Germline V CDR1 and CDR2: MNHNS, SASEGT. Trimming removed 4 bases from V and 3 bases from J; junction bases left unmatched: 2. The CDR3 DNA sequence: TGTGCCAGCAGTGGGACAGGAGACTATGGCTACACCTTC. This translates into CASSGTGDYGYTF.